This T cell receptor (beta chain) was sequenced for a study of T-cell memory formation after mild COVID-19. Study-level findings and limits: CD4/CD8 balance held among clones contracting day 15 to 85, and later expanders leaned CD4+. Some clones that responded were present in memory (sampled pre-infection), which suggests cross-reactive memory joined. Specificity for SARS-CoV-2 was not confirmed among the second-wave clones peaking on day 37.

The CDR3 is 13 residues long. After removal of 4 bases from V and 9 bases from J, the junction contained 2 bases not matched to a gene. The germline V gene has CDR1 LNHNV and CDR2 YYDKDF (reference sequence). UMIs and sample barcodes were carried by the TCR alpha and TCR beta cDNA libraries that 5'RACE produced using constant-segment primers. TCRdb passed the 5' RACE reads through MiXCR, listing each CDR3 protein once. The table has 350,000 or so distinct CDR3 sequences, roughly 21% seen once. Many counts were recorded for this clonotype. Its matching antigen is unknown. This chain connects TRBV15 to TRBJ1-6; 8 bases match TRBD1. This sequence originates from an adult woman who had mild COVID-19 (a few samples of this study predate the infection). Cell type and time point are not known. Sequencing was carried out using PBMCs or a T cell subset sorted from them (not recorded which). This chain's CDR3 is CATSMDRVSPLHF. For the CDR3, the DNA is TGTGCCACCAGCATGGACAGGGTTTCACCCCTCCACTTT.